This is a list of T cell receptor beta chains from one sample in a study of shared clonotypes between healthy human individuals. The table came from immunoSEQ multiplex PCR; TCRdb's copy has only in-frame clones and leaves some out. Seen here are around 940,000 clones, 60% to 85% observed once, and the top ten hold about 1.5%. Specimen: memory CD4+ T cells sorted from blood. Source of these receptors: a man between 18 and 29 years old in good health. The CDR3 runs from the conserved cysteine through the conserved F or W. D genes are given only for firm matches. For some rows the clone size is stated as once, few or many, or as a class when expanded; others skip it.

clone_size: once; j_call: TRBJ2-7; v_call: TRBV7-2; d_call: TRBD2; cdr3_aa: CASSLISLAGIYEQYF; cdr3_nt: TGTGCCAGCAGCTTAATCAGTCTAGCGGGGATCTACGAGCAGTACTTC
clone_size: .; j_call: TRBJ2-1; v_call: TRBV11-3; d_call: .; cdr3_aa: CASSPLGYNEQFF; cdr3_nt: TGTGCCAGCAGCCCGCTGGGGTACAATGAGCAGTTCTTC
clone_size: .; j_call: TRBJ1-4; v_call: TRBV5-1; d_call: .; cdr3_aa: CASSLALSGYEKLFF; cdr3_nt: TGCGCCAGCAGCTTGGCCCTCTCCGGGTATGAAAAACTGTTTTTT
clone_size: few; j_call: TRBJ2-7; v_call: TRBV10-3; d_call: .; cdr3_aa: CAIRGSTGSYDEQYF; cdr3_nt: TGTGCCATCAGGGGGTCTACAGGGTCCTACGATGAGCAGTACTTC
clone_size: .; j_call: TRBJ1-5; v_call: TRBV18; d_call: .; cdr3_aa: CASSPGEQTYSNQPQHF; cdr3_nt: TGTGCCAGCTCACCAGGGGAACAGACTTATAGCAATCAGCCCCAGCATTTT
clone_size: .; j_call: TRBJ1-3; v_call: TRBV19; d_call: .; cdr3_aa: CARDSSGNTIYF; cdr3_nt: TGTGCCAGGGACAGCTCTGGAAACACCATATATTTT
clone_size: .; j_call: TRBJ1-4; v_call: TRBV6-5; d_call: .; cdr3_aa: CASSYSRSEKLFF; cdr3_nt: TGTGCCAGCAGTTACTCCCGGTCTGAAAAACTGTTTTTT
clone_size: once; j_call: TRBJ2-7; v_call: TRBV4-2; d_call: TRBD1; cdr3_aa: CASSQDVQGGTTGEQYF; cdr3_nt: TGTGCCAGCAGCCAAGATGTGCAAGGGGGCACCACGGGCGAGCAGTACTTC
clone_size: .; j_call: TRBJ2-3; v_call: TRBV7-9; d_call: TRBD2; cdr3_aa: CASSPGLAGGPTDTQYF; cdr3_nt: TGTGCCAGCAGCCCTGGACTAGCGGGAGGGCCCACAGATACGCAGTATTTT
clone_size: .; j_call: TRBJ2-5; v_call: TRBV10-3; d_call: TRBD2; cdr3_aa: CAISESSSASGQETQYF; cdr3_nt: TGTGCCATCAGTGAGTCGTCTTCGGCTAGCGGCCAAGAGACCCAGTACTTC
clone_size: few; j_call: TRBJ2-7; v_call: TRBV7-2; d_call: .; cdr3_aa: CASSLGGSAKEYF; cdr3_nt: TGTGCCAGCAGCTTAGGGGGATCGGCTAAAGAGTACTTC